This is a list of T cell receptor beta chains from one sample in a study of shared clonotypes between healthy human individuals. Libraries were prepared by immunoSEQ multiplex PCR; TCRdb keeps only in-frame clonotypes and omits some of them. The sample holds some 2,500,000 clones, approximately 93% seen once. What was sequenced was naive CD4+ T cells from PBMCs. The receptors shown here come from a man aged 18 to 35 in good health. Some clones in this sample may be carry-over from other donors' samples. The CDR3 runs from the conserved cysteine through the conserved F or W. Fields, in order: J gene, V gene, clone size, D gene, CDR3 DNA, CDR3 protein. D genes are given only for firm matches. Clone sizes are given selectively: once, few, many, or a class where the clone is expanded.

J: TRBJ2-7; V: TRBV7-6; size: .; D: .; DNA: TGTGCCAGCAGCTTAGTTCCTGGCGAGCAGTACTTC; CDR3: CASSLVPGEQYF
J: TRBJ2-7; V: TRBV28; size: .; D: TRBD2; DNA: TGTGCCAGCAGTTTAGCAAGCGGGAGCCCCAAATCCTACGAGCAGTACTTC; CDR3: CASSLASGSPKSYEQYF
J: TRBJ2-7; V: TRBV11-2; size: once; D: TRBD2; DNA: TGTGCCAGCAGCTTAGAACTAGCGTCTCCCCTATACGAGCAGTACTTC; CDR3: CASSLELASPLYEQYF
J: TRBJ2-2; V: TRBV18; size: .; D: TRBD1; DNA: TGTGCCAGCTCACCCTCGACAGGGGACACCGGGGAGCTGTTTTTT; CDR3: CASSPSTGDTGELFF
J: TRBJ1-3; V: TRBV29-1; size: .; D: .; DNA: TGCAGCGCCGGTCAGATTGGGAGCACCATATATTTT; CDR3: CSAGQIGSTIYF
J: TRBJ1-2; V: TRBV9; size: .; D: TRBD1; DNA: TGTGCCAGCAGCCCTCGGACAGGGGAATATGGCTACACCTTC; CDR3: CASSPRTGEYGYTF
J: TRBJ2-1; V: TRBV19; size: .; D: TRBD1; DNA: TGTGCCAGTAGCCCGGACAGGGGAGGGCTCTACAATGAGCAGTTCTTC; CDR3: CASSPDRGGLYNEQFF
J: TRBJ2-7; V: TRBV28; size: .; D: .; DNA: TGTGCCAGCAGTTCTCGGACCGAGCAGTACTTC; CDR3: CASSSRTEQYF
J: TRBJ2-3; V: TRBV28; size: .; D: .; DNA: TGTGCCAGCAGTTTCCTGGGGGGTGTCAGCACAGATACGCAGTATTTT; CDR3: CASSFLGGVSTDTQYF
J: TRBJ2-1; V: TRBV19; size: .; D: TRBD2; DNA: TGTGCCAGTAGAGACCGGGGGGTCGGTACTGAGCAGTTCTTC; CDR3: CASRDRGVGTEQFF
J: TRBJ1-4; V: TRBV25-1; size: .; D: TRBD1; DNA: TGTGCCAGCAGTACCCAGGGACAGCTGGGGGAAAAACTGTTTTTT; CDR3: CASSTQGQLGEKLFF
J: TRBJ2-2; V: TRBV15; size: .; D: TRBD2; DNA: TGTGCCACCAGCAGAGGGGAGGGCACCGGGGAGCTGTTTTTT; CDR3: CATSRGEGTGELFF
J: TRBJ1-2; V: TRBV2; size: few; D: .; DNA: TGTGCCAGCACCAACAGATGGTATGGCTACACCTTC; CDR3: CASTNRWYGYTF
J: TRBJ1-1; V: TRBV18; size: few; D: .; DNA: TGTGCCAGCTCTCGTGCAGGGGACAACACTGAAGCTTTCTTT; CDR3: CASSRAGDNTEAFF
J: TRBJ2-2; V: TRBV5-1; size: .; D: .; DNA: TGCGCCAGCAGCATTCGGGAGAGCACCGGGGAGCTGTTTTTT; CDR3: CASSIRESTGELFF
J: TRBJ2-7; V: TRBV9; size: .; D: TRBD1; DNA: TGTGCCAGCAGCCCCCGACAGGGTCCCTACGAGCAGTACTTC; CDR3: CASSPRQGPYEQYF